Sequencing of this T cell receptor beta chain was carried out in a study of blood T cell repertoires in COVID-19. For the study at large: Researchers got acute and convalescent COVID-19 samples from the United States, Italy and Spain.

Seattle researchers signed up patients amid active infection and tracked them longitudinally. CDR1 and CDR2 from the germline V gene are SGHRS and YFSETQ. The CDR3 covers 16 residues. Trimming removed 1 base at V and 0 bases at J, with 13 bases between. Sequencing used immunoSEQ multiplex PCR; TCRdb keeps in-frame clones, though not all of them. Of 150,000 to 170,000 clones in the sample, about 83% were seen once. The clonotype was recovered from a woman between 55 and 75 years old with COVID-19, enrolled during active disease. V and J are TRBV5-1 and TRBJ1-1; D gene uncertain. The sample consisted of peripheral blood. CDR3 coding DNA: TGCGCCAGCAGCTTGCGGGAGGGATCCTTGAACACTGAAGCTTTCTTT. Translating gives CASSLREGSLNTEAFF.